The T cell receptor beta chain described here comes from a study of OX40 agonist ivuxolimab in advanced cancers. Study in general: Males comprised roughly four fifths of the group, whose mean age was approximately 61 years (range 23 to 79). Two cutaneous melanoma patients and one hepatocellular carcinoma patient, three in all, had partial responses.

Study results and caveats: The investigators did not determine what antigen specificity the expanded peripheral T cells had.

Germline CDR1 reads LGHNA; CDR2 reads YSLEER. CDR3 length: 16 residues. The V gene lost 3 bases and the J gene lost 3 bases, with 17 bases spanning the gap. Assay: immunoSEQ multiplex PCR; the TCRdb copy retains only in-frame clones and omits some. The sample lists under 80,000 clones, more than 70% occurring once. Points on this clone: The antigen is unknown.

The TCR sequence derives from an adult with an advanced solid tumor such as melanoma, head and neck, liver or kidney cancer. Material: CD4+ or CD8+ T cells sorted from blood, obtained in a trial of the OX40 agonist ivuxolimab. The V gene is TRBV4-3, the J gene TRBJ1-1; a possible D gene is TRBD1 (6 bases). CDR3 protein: CASSQDPGGGDTEAFF. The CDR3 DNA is TGCGCCAGCAGCCAGGACCCGGGGGGGGGCGACACTGAAGCTTTCTTT.